The source of this T cell receptor beta chain is a study of beta chain features in type 1 diabetes (dated by TCRdb to the late 2010s). For the study in its entirety: Patients and healthy donors did not differ in mean age, gender distribution, total cell number or subset yield. Across all samples, some 110,000,000 sorted cells were examined, and cell number per subset correlated strongly with RNA yield. In the study, TCRB repertoires of sorted circulating CD4+ T cell subsets from recently diagnosed type 1 diabetes patients were compared with those of matched healthy donors. Regulatory and stem cell-like memory subsets were obtained from only 8 patients and roughly eight healthy donors, while naive and central memory subsets were obtained from all 30 or so donors. The full study reports these points: A moderate but significant shortening of TCRB CDR3 length was observed in type 1 diabetes patients in all four CD4+ subsets. Because cDNA was sequenced instead of genomic DNA, activated cells with high expression could be over-represented, although the groups did not differ in activation or CD3 levels. Shorter templates might have been favored by PCR, but patient and control samples were amplified and corrected together, so both groups would have been affected equally by any skew. Because the HLA sub-analyses included only small numbers of individuals, any influence of HLA type on TCRB rearrangement was left unresolved. At VDJ recombination sites, type 1 diabetes patients had fewer insertions and more deleted nucleotides, which implies abnormalities in thymic rearrangement. Naive, central memory and regulatory TCRB repertoires appeared to be more similar among patients than among healthy donors.

Each donor gave one peripheral blood draw, around 0.12 L on average, collected into heparinised tubes. A BD FACSAria II was used to sort naive, central memory, regulatory and stem cell-like memory CD4+ T cells with a panel that included CD45RO, CCR7, CD25, CD127, CD95 and CD27. Purity was above 98% for every sorted population. PBMCs were isolated right away by Lymphoprep density gradient centrifugation and were stained directly, without culture. To minimize batch effects, samples were stained and sorted in pairs, one healthy donor with one patient per experiment. The entire isolated RNA was reverse transcribed using the High Capacity cDNA Reverse Transcription Kit, and thus expressed TCRB transcripts were sequenced. Naive, central memory and regulatory T cell samples underwent deep immunoSEQ sequencing, averaging about 3.5 million total reads per sample. Sorted cells were lysed in RLT buffer and RNA was extracted with DNase-treated RNeasy Micro or Mini kits, depending on cell number. Each cell subset was processed separately to prevent cross-contamination, with patient and healthy donor samples processed together. Using the immunoSEQ multiplex PCR, TCRB sequences were amplified from cDNA into 87-bp fragments spanning the CDR3 region. The amplicons were sequenced using the Illumina HiSeq platform. As for the original processing: PCR bias was corrected computationally using synthetic template baselines, and reads within Hamming distance 2 were collapsed, with unmergeable singletons discarded. Reads were aligned against IMGT to assign V, D and J genes, CDR3 length and insertions or deletions at six rearrangement sites. Clonotype counts were normalized to sorted cell number within each subset before computing true diversity and Gini coefficients with the tcR R package. The overlap coefficient, calculated on TCRB nucleotide sequences, was used to quantify repertoire sharing. Out-of-frame TCRB sequences from naive cells were analyzed to stand in for the pre-selection repertoire. TCRdb's version of the immuneACCESS table is confined to in-frame rearrangements and falls short of the full clone set. An unresolved V gene accounts for under half of the shortfall where checked; the remainder is of unknown origin. The V and J calls and the clone size are those of that table, but D and trimming were determined from the DNA. This sample gives around 310,000 clones in total; roughly 13% of them show up just once. Nearly 0.015% of the sample is held by the ten biggest clonotypes.

The table lists this clone with a few counts. Its antigen is still unknown. Qualities for individual bases were not recorded, and no much larger clone is one base off. Spanning cysteine to phenylalanine, the CDR3 consists of 14 amino acids. The DNA shown is the 42-base CDR3, in frame from base 1. Looking up the germline V gene yields CDR1 MDHEN and CDR2 SYDVKM. The junction shows trimming of 4 bases on V and 2 bases on J, and the gene matches do not reach 4 bases of it. This sequence was found in a woman under 30 with type 1 diabetes. Recombination connected TRBV28 to TRBJ1-2; 7 middle bases align to TRBD1. Sequencing used naive CD4+ T cells from blood. This specimen's cell subset or site label, interpreted: true naive CD4+ T cells. The CDR3 is CASSSPGQNYGYTF. The sequence in DNA is TGTGCCAGCAGTTCCCCGGGACAGAACTATGGCTACACCTTC.